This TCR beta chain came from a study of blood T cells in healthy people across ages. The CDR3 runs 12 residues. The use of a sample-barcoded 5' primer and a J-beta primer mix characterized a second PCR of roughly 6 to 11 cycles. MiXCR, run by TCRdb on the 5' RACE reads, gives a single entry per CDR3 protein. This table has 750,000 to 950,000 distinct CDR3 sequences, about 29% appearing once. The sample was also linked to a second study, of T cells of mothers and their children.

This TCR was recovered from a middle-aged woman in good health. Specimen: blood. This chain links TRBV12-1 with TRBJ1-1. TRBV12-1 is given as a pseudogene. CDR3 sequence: CASSSTGWGAFF. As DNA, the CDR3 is TGTGCCAGCAGCTCCACGGGGTGGGGAGCTTTCTTT.